This T cell receptor beta chain comes out of a study of Ad26.COV2.S vaccination and SARS-CoV-2 variants (dated by TCRdb to about 2021). With respect to the entire study: Vaccine-arm donors came from COV1001, a multicentre, randomized, double-blind, placebo-controlled phase I-IIa trial of Ad26.COV2.S in healthy adults. Dosing of Ad26.COV2.S was intramuscular, at either 5x10^10 or 1x10^11 viral particles, delivered as one shot or as two shots spaced 56 days apart. The specificity and breadth of SARS-CoV-2-reactive T cell receptors after Ad26.COV2.S vaccination were assessed by TCRbeta repertoire sequencing. A total of 32 samples were included in the TCR-sequenced set, comprising around 19 Ad26.COV2.S vaccine recipients, 5 placebo recipients and 8 SARS-CoV-2 convalescent individuals. Trial participants were randomized into five groups of five, in which low-dose or high-dose Ad26.COV2.S was given once or twice, or placebo was given on both occasions. Investigators remained blinded to trial group allocation during experiments and outcome assessment. Overall study outcomes, separate from this receptor: The authors noted that total T cell responses may have been underestimated by the TCR breadth and depth analyses. Vaccine and placebo recipients had comparable non-spike TCR breadth, which fits with the vaccine containing only spike. The study was not powered to compare responses between vaccine doses or regimens. Compared with placebo recipients, Ad26.COV2.S recipients showed higher spike-specific TCR breadth (P = 0.0014). After vaccination, spike-specific CD8+ and CD4+ T cell responses were reported to show substantial breadth.

Of note for this clone: This receptor's antigen is unknown. Base qualities are missing; no much larger clone stands one base away.

The label giving this sample's treatment or condition can be read as: 19 received Ad26.COV2.S at low or high dose, single or two shots; about 5 received placebo; per-sample allocation not given. Repertoires of vaccine and placebo recipients were sequenced from samples taken on day 63 after the first injection. Cohort 1b enrolled about two dozen adults aged 18-55 years at a single site in Boston, USA, between 29 July and 7 August 2020. As a vaccine, Ad26.COV2.S was a replication-incompetent adenovirus type 26 vector that expressed a prefusion-stabilized SARS-CoV-2 spike protein derived from the original Wuhan strain. V is trimmed back by 4 bases and J by 3 bases, and the junction contains 7 bases that no gene match accounts for. The germline V gene yields SGHDT for CDR1 and YYEEEE for CDR2. Its CDR3 holds 16 amino acids, cysteine through phenylalanine. The DNA shown is the 48-base CDR3, in frame from base 1.

The immunoSEQ Assay was the method used to sequence TCRbeta CDR3 regions. After extraction, genomic DNA underwent amplification by bias-controlled multiplex PCR, followed by high-throughput sequencing. Turning to the authors' computational methods: To quantify the absolute abundance of each unique TCRbeta CDR3 region, sequences were collapsed and filtered. T cell fraction was estimated by normalizing TCRbeta template counts to usable DNA, which was measured by amplifying reference genes present in all nucleated cells. Repertoire TCRs were annotated as SARS-CoV-2-specific when V gene, CDR3 amino acid sequence and J gene were exactly matched to a known reactive TCR set. MIRA supplied the reference SARS-CoV-2 TCR set, which was filtered for enrichment in COVID-19-positive ImmuneCODE repertoires so that public or cross-reactive TCRs were removed. Using the MIRA antigens, annotated TCRs were further analysed by specific ORF or by position within an ORF. Depth was the summed frequency of annotated unique rearrangements, while breadth was defined as annotated unique rearrangements over total unique productive rearrangements. Two-sided Wilcoxon rank-sum tests were used to compare TCR breadth between groups. TCRdb re-hosts the immuneACCESS table, in-frame sequences only. Its copies lack some clones; in the studies checked, an unresolved V gene accounts for under half of them, and the cause for the rest is not known. Clone size and the V and J calls come from that table; the DNA yielded D and trimming. The sample data list about 350,000 clones, and approximately 86% of these were observed just once. Of the sample, about 10% falls within the top ten clones.

The V and J genes are TRBV5-6 and TRBJ2-7, with 13 middle bases fitting TRBD2. This TCR came from a person between 18 and 65 years old who received the Ad26.COV2.S COVID-19 vaccine or a placebo. The specimen comprised peripheral blood, sampled in a trial of Ad26.COV2.S vaccine versus placebo. The bases read TGTGCCAGCAGCCCGACTAGCGGGGGGCCCTACTACGAGCAGTACTTC. It translates to CASSPTSGGPYYEQYF.